The next 15 T cell receptor beta chains were all read from a single sample in a study of T cell changes during pregnancy in multiple sclerosis. Measured with immunoSEQ multiplex PCR; TCRdb has only the in-frame clones, and not every one. The sample has 60,000 to 90,000 clones, approximately 94% seen once. The source was peripheral blood, collected after pregnancy. The source of these receptors is a female donor in good health, enrolled as a control in a pregnancy study.

The chain carries TRBV6-1 and TRBJ1-2; TRBD1 is a possible D gene (6 bases). This CDR3 comprises 13 residues. Germline CDR1 MNHNS, CDR2 SASEGT. V lost 6 bases and J lost 6, with 14 bases in between. CDR3 loop: CASRIDWTDGYTF. The CDR3, as DNA: TGTGCCAGCAGGATTGACTGGACAGATGGCTACACCTTC.

V and J are TRBV18 and TRBJ1-1, with D possibly matching TRBD1 (5 bases). The CDR3 runs 12 residues. Germline loops: CDR1 KGHSH, CDR2 LQKENI. Trimming removed 9 bases from V and 2 bases from J, with 10 bases in between. This CDR3 reads CASSDTNTEAFF. In DNA form, the CDR3 reads TGTGCCAGTTCGGACACCAACACTGAAGCTTTCTTT.

This sequence joins TRBV5-1 and TRBJ1-2; TRBD1 matches 9 bases. Germline V lookup: CDR1 SGHRS, CDR2 YFSETQ. The V and J ends lost 1 base and 2 bases, in that order; junction bases with no gene match: 3. There are 15 residues in the CDR3. CDR3 residues: CASSLLGQGNYGYTF. The CDR3 DNA is TGCGCCAGCAGCTTGCTTGGACAGGGGAACTATGGCTACACCTTC.

This chain connects TRBV29-1 to TRBJ2-7; 8 bases agree with TRBD1. V shed 4 bases, J shed 4 bases, and the junction held 15 bases outside the gene matches. Germline CDR1 SQVTM, CDR2 ANQGSEA. This CDR3 contains 16 residues. CDR3 protein: CSVGDRLGVEGYEQYF. The CDR3, as DNA: TGCAGCGTTGGGGACAGGTTAGGGGTCGAGGGATACGAGCAGTACTTC.

The chain links TRBV11-3 to TRBJ2-5; no clear D gene. The germline CDR1 and CDR2 sequences are SGHNT and YENEEA. The CDR3 extends over 13 amino acids. The V end was cut by 0 bases, the J end by 2 bases, with 4 bases between. The CDR3 spells CASSLDLQETQYF. DNA for the CDR3: TGTGCCAGCAGCTTAGATCTACAAGAGACCCAGTACTTC.

This chain joins TRBV27 and TRBJ2-5; tentatively, D is TRBD1 (6 bases). Per germline, CDR1 MNHEY and CDR2 SMNVEV (reference sequence). The CDR3 spans 16 residues. The ends were cut back, 0 bases at V and 1 base at J, with 12 bases in the middle. Here the CDR3 reads CASSLSPTGIQETQYF. The CDR3 DNA reads TGTGCCAGCAGTTTATCTCCGACAGGTATCCAAGAGACCCAGTACTTC.

The chain is built from TRBV7-9 and TRBJ2-6; D uncertain. Germline CDR1 SEHNR, CDR2 FQNEAQ (reference sequence). The ends were cut back, 0 bases at V and 11 bases at J, with 5 bases in the middle. This CDR3 spans 12 amino acids. CDR3 sequence (DNA): TGTGCCAGCAGCTTAGCACGAGACGTCCTGACTTTC. It specifies CASSLARDVLTF.

The chain recombines TRBV6-5 with TRBJ1-1; D may be TRBD1 (5 bases). CDR1 is MNHEY and CDR2 is SVGAGI in the germline V gene. The length of the CDR3 is 15 residues. The V end lost 0 bases, the J end lost 5 bases, and 13 bases lay between the germline ends. Written as DNA, the CDR3 is TGTGCCAGCAGTTACTCGAGCAGGGTGCGGACTGAAGCTTTCTTT. Translating it yields CASSYSSRVRTEAFF.

This rearrangement joins TRBV5-1 to TRBJ1-2, with D perhaps matching TRBD1 (6 bases). V was cut by 1 base and J by 5 bases, with 9 bases left in between. Per germline, CDR1 SGHRS and CDR2 YFSETQ. This CDR3 has 13 amino acids. CDR3 in DNA: TGCGCCAGCAGCTTGTTCCAGGGGTATGGCTACACCTTC. It translates to CASSLFQGYGYTF.

The chain employs TRBV7-9 and TRBJ2-3; no clear D. Per germline, CDR1 SEHNR and CDR2 FQNEAQ (reference sequence). The CDR3 totals 17 residues. Between the trimmed V and J ends, which lost 6 bases and 0 bases, there was a span of 19 bases. CDR3 sequence reads: CASRPPRRSPSTDTQYF. CDR3 bases: TGTGCCAGCAGACCCCCCCGGAGATCGCCAAGCACAGATACGCAGTATTTT.

V gene TRBV5-1 combines with J gene TRBJ2-3, with 8 bases matching TRBD1. This CDR3 has 16 residues. The V segment lost 4 bases and the J segment 2 bases; nucleotides outside the gene matches: 9. CDR1 and CDR2 (germline): SGHRS, YFSETQ. The DNA of the CDR3 is TGCGCCAGCAGCCATACGGGACAGGAACACACAGATACGCAGTATTTT. Protein product: CASSHTGQEHTDTQYF.

The rearrangement uses TRBV5-1 and TRBJ2-7; 8 bases agree with TRBD2. This CDR3 region has 16 residues. Germline CDR1 SGHRS, CDR2 YFSETQ. J was trimmed by 1 base and V by 0 bases; bases with no gene match: 6. CDR3 nucleotides: TGCGCCAGCAGCTTGGAAGCGGGGGCCGTTTCCTACGAGCAGTACTTC. This codes for CASSLEAGAVSYEQYF.

The genes are TRBV4-1 and TRBJ2-1; 9 bases align to TRBD2. CDR3 length: 17 residues. Trimming took 1 base from V and 9 from J; bases not matched to a gene: 13. The germline V gene encodes CDR1 MGHRA and CDR2 YSYEKL. The CDR3 DNA sequence: TGCGCCAGCAGCCAAGTGCCTGGCGGGGGGGCCGGTGTTGAGCAGTTCTTC. This encodes CASSQVPGGGAGVEQFF.

This clone was counted a single time. The V gene is TRBV5-4, the J gene TRBJ2-7; the D gene is possibly TRBD1 (5 bases). V shed 0 bases and J shed 2 bases, with 9 bases lying between them. In germline, CDR1 is SGHNT, CDR2 YYREEE (reference sequence). The CDR3 has 14 amino acids. The CDR3: CASSLDRRPYEQYF. As DNA, the CDR3 is TGTGCCAGCAGCTTGGACAGGCGCCCCTACGAGCAGTACTTC. Full variable domain (missing parts from reference TRBV5-4 and TRBJ2-7): ETGVTQSPTHLIKTRGQQVTLRCSSQSGHNTVSWYQQALGQGPQFIFQYYREEENGRGNFPPRFSGLQFPNYSSELNVNALELDDSALYLCASSLDRRPYEQYFGPGTRLTVT.

The chain carries TRBV11-2 and TRBJ2-7, with a weak D call TRBD2 (6 bases). Trimming took off 1 base at V and 7 bases at J, with 11 bases between the two ends. Germline V CDR1 and CDR2: SGHAT, FQNNGV. The CDR3 covers 13 residues. CDR3 sequence reads: CASSLAGGREQYF. CDR3 coding DNA: TGTGCCAGCAGCTTAGCTGGGGGGAGGGAGCAGTACTTC.